The 18 T cell receptor beta chains below come from one sample, sequenced in a study of cytomegalovirus exposure and HLA in healthy donors. The PCR made use of 60 Vbeta and 13 Jbeta primers. Data came from immunoSEQ multiplex PCR; TCRdb stores just in-frame clones and leaves some out. The data hold 95,000 to 150,000 clones, with roughly 70% observed a single time. Sequenced sample: PBMCs. The receptors here all came from a woman aged 35 to 49 in good health and CMV-seronegative.

The rearrangement uses TRBV7-2 and TRBJ2-1; 11 bases map to TRBD1. The CDR3 is 13 amino acids. The ends lost 0 bases at V and 15 bases at J; junction bases unmatched: 4. Germline CDR1 and CDR2: SGHTA and FQGNSA. CDR3 DNA: TGTGCCAGCAGCTTAGCCAGGGACAGGGGGGCGTTCTTC. Amino acids: CASSLARDRGAFF.

This clone has a single count. This chain connects TRBV5-6 to TRBJ1-1; no clear D. The CDR3 runs to 14 residues. V lost 0 bases and J lost 5, with 11 bases in between. The germline gives CDR1 SGHDT, CDR2 YYEEEE. In DNA form, the CDR3 reads TGTGCCAGCAGCTTGGTTGCGGGGAGGACTGAAGCTTTCTTT. Translation: CASSLVAGRTEAFF.

The chain recombines TRBV19 with TRBJ1-1; 7 nucleotides line up with TRBD1. The CDR3 has 16 amino acids. Germline lookup yields CDR1 LNHDA and CDR2 SQIVND (reference sequence). V shed 1 base, J shed 2 bases, and the junction held 7 bases outside the gene matches. The CDR3 reads CASSIGRQGGNTEAFF. As DNA, the CDR3 is TGTGCCAGTAGTATAGGGAGACAGGGTGGAAACACTGAAGCTTTCTTT.

The V gene is TRBV12-5, the J gene TRBJ1-2; 9 bases fit TRBD1. With 1 base clipped from V and 8 bases from J, the junction kept 8 bases outside the gene matches. This CDR3 is built from 15 residues. The germline V gene encodes CDR1 LGHNT and CDR2 FRNRAP. CDR3 in DNA: TGTGCTAGTGGTTTGGGGGGAACAGGGGGCTGGGGCTACACCTTC. Translating gives CASGLGGTGGWGYTF.

This chain links TRBV4-1 with TRBJ2-3; 9 bases line up with TRBD1. The V gene end was trimmed by 0 bases and the J gene end by 7 bases; junction bases not matched to a gene: 5. The CDR3 sequence is 15 residues long. Germline CDR1 is MGHRA and CDR2 is YSYEKL. The chain's CDR3 is CASSQEGQGRYTQYF. DNA of the CDR3: TGCGCCAGCAGCCAAGAGGGACAGGGAAGGTATACGCAGTATTTT.

The rearrangement joins TRBV7-2 to TRBJ2-1; weak D call: TRBD2 (7 bases). Germline CDR1 reads SGHTA; CDR2 reads FQGNSA. This CDR3 region has 14 residues. Trimming removed 5 bases at V and 8 bases at J, with 16 bases between. The CDR3 here is CASSLRLAGDEQFF. In nucleotides, the CDR3 is TGTGCCAGCAGCCTCCGACTAGCAGGGGATGAGCAGTTCTTC.

A note on this clone: Other DNA variants within this sample encode the same CDR3. The chain is built from TRBV6-1 and TRBJ2-7, with TRBD1 identical over 8 bases. J lost 4 bases, V lost 4 bases, and 9 bases had no gene match. The CDR3 runs to 15 residues. From germline, CDR1 is MNHNS and CDR2 SASEGT. The CDR3: CASSADETGAYEQYF. CDR3 nucleotides: TGTGCCAGCAGTGCGGACGAGACAGGGGCATACGAGCAGTACTTC.

This clone was detected only once. The rearrangement joins TRBV9 to TRBJ1-1, with D unresolved. Trimming stripped 0 bases from V and 7 bases from J, with 16 bases between. The V gene's germline CDR1 is SGDLS and CDR2 YYNGEE. CDR3 length: 15 residues. CDR3 sequence (DNA): TGTGCCAGCAGCGTAGCCGGTAACGGGTTTCTTGAAGCTTTCTTT. This encodes CASSVAGNGFLEAFF.

V usage is TRBV29-1 and J usage is TRBJ1-4; a weak D match, TRBD1 (5 bases). Per germline, CDR1 SQVTM and CDR2 ANQGSEA. Trimming took 6 bases from V and 3 from J, leaving 14 bases between them. This CDR3 contains 14 residues. The DNA for the CDR3 is TGCAGCGTCCAGGGTCGGTCGCCTAATGAAAAACTGTTTTTT. This encodes CSVQGRSPNEKLFF.

This clone was recorded once. The chain has TRBV21-1 and TRBJ1-6; the table's TRBD1 call for D was not verified on the DNA. TRBV21-1 is flagged as a pseudogene. The CDR3 runs to 17 residues. The CDR3 is CASSKVARRGRVSPLHF. The CDR3 DNA is TGTGCCAGCAGCAAAGTAGCCCGAAGGGGGCGCGTTTCACCCCTCCACTTT.

Only one count was recorded for this clone. This chain uses TRBV10-3 with TRBJ2-7; D is undetermined. Trimming cost V 4 bases and J 5 bases, with 6 bases left between them. The germline V gene has CDR1 ENHRY and CDR2 SYGVKD. This CDR3 contains 11 residues. The CDR3 is CAISGLDEQYF. The CDR3 DNA reads TGTGCCATCAGTGGATTAGACGAGCAGTACTTC.

CDR3 in DNA: TGTGCCAGCATCCGGAGCGGGACAGGGATCTACGAGCAGTACTTC. This encodes CASIRSGTGIYEQYF. The rearrangement uses TRBV2 and TRBJ2-7; 9 bases map to TRBD1. The germline CDR1 and CDR2 sequences are SNHLY and FYNNEI. J gave up 3 bases and V 7 bases, and 10 bases lay outside the gene matches. The CDR3 length is 15 residues.

This clone was recorded only once. The chain is built from TRBV10-3 and TRBJ2-3, with D maybe TRBD2 (7 bases). Germline V lookup: CDR1 ENHRY, CDR2 SYGVKD. This CDR3 has 15 residues. V lost 6 bases to trimming and J lost 0 bases, with 13 bases between them. The CDR3 loop is CAISGGGSSTDTQYF. The CDR3 DNA reads TGTGCCATCAGCGGCGGGGGCTCTAGCACAGATACGCAGTATTTT.

The chain couples TRBV18 to TRBJ2-1; 8 nucleotides agree with TRBD1. The CDR3 contains 13 residues. From germline, CDR1 is KGHSH and CDR2 LQKENI. V was clipped by 6 bases and J by 7 bases; unmatched bases: 5. The DNA of the CDR3 is TGTGCCAGCTCCCCCGGACAGGGAAATGAGCAGTTCTTC. Amino acid sequence: CASSPGQGNEQFF.

This clone has ten or more counts. The chain uses TRBV27 and TRBJ2-1; D might be TRBD2 (5 bases). Between the trimmed V and J ends, which lost 3 bases and 2 bases, there was a span of 11 bases. The CDR3 runs to 15 residues. The germline CDR1 and CDR2 sequences are MNHEY and SMNVEV (reference sequence). CDR3 sequence (DNA): TGTGCCAGCAGTTTCCGGACTCTACCCTACAATGAGCAGTTCTTC. Its translation is CASSFRTLPYNEQFF.

The rearrangement joins TRBV27 to TRBJ2-3, with a weak D call TRBD1 (6 bases). Germline-derived CDR1 and CDR2 are MNHEY and SMNVEV (reference sequence). CDR3 size: 15 residues. Deletions cut 8 bases from V and 0 bases from J, with 15 bases between. This CDR3 reads CASGNRVLSTDTQYF. DNA of the CDR3: TGTGCCAGCGGGAACAGGGTTCTTAGCACAGATACGCAGTATTTT.

This clone has more than one count but fewer than ten. The J gene is TRBJ1-3, the V gene TRBV7-2; 9 nucleotides align to TRBD1. The trim removed 4 bases at V and 4 bases at J, leaving 5 bases unmatched. Germline V gives CDR1 SGHTA, CDR2 FQGNSA. The CDR3 contains 15 residues. The DNA of the CDR3 is TGTGCCAGCAGCTCGGGACAGGGAGCCGGAAACACCATATATTTT. Protein sequence: CASSSGQGAGNTIYF.

In this sample, this clone turned up once. This rearrangement joins TRBV7-6 to TRBJ2-5, with 11 bases lining up with TRBD1. CDR3 length: 16 residues. Germline CDR1 and CDR2: SGHVS and FNYEAQ. V shed 2 bases and J 5 bases; nucleotides not matched to a gene: 7. The DNA of the CDR3 is TGTGCCAGCAGCTTAATCGGACAGGGGGCGCGGGAGACCCAGTACTTC. Protein sequence: CASSLIGQGARETQYF.